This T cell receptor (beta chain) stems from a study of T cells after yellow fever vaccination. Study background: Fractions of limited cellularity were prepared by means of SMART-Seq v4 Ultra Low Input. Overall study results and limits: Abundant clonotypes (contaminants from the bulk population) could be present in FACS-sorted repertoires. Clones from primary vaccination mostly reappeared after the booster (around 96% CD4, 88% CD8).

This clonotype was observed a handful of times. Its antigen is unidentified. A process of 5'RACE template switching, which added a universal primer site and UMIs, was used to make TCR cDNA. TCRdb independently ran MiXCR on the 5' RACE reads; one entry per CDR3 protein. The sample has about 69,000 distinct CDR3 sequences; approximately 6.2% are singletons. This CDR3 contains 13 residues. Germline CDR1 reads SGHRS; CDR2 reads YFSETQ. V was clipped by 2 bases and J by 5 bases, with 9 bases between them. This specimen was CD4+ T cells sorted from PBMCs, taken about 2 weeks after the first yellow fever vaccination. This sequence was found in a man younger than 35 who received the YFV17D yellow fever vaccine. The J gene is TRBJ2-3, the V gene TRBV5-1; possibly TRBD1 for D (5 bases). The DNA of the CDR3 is TGCGCCAGCAGCTTAGCTCAGGGAGATACGCAGTATTTT. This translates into CASSLAQGDTQYF.